This TCR beta chain originates from a study of T cell changes during pregnancy in multiple sclerosis. Germline CDR1 ENHRY, CDR2 SYGVKD. The CDR3 is 11 amino acids. V shed 4 bases and J shed 9 bases, with 7 bases lying between them. The assay was immunoSEQ multiplex PCR, and TCRdb's table has in-frame clones only and misses some. Of some 63,000 clones in the sample, 75% to 95% were seen once. The receptor comes from a female donor with multiple sclerosis, enrolled in a pregnancy study. This chain joins TRBV10-3 and TRBJ2-1, with D possibly TRBD2 on 6 matching bases. The sequenced sample was peripheral blood, obtained before pregnancy. CDR3 nucleotide sequence: TGTGCCATCAGTGGAGCGGGTGAGCAGTTCTTC. It specifies CAISGAGEQFF.